The sequence of this TCR beta chain was determined in a study of T cell responses to AZD1222 COVID-19 vaccine. Profiling relied on immunoSEQ multiplex PCR, and the TCRdb table lists in-frame clones only, not all of them. The table has 70,000 to 100,000 clones, 70% to 90% seen once. Note on this clone: Its matching antigen is unknown.

Trimming took off 5 bases at V and 3 bases at J, with 12 bases between the two ends. Germline assignment: CDR1 SGHTA and CDR2 FQGTGA. This CDR3 has 14 amino acids. General study results and limits: Among vaccine-associated CD4 TCRs, coverage spanned spike, with dominance at 160-218 and 743-854. The sample set comprised mostly white British donors with more females, and clonal diversity was possibly underestimated. Spike-specific TCR breadth and depth were elevated following two AZD1222 doses.

The chain carries TRBV7-3 and TRBJ2-3, with a weak D call TRBD2 (5 bases). The source is an adult who received the AZD1222 COVID-19 vaccine. Here the sequenced sample was peripheral blood, taken 28 days after the second AZD1222 dose. The CDR3 DNA reads as TGTGCCAGCAGCCTCGACTACCCGACAGATACGCAGTATTTT. As protein: CASSLDYPTDTQYF. The variable domain in full, completed from reference TRBV7-3 and TRBJ2-3, reads GAGVSQTPSNKVTEKGKYVELRCDPISGHTALYWYRQSLGQGPEFLIYFQGTGAADDSGLPNDRFFAVRPEGSVSTLKIQRTERGDSAVYLCASSLDYPTDTQYFGPGTRLTVL.